This TCR beta chain was sequenced in a study of blood T cell repertoires in COVID-19. Study summary: COVID-19 samples collected from the United States, Italy and Spain covered acute and convalescent phases. The cDNA or gDNA used as material had been derived from T cells, B-cell-depleted T cells, or PBMCs.

The germline V gene encodes CDR1 SGHNT and CDR2 YENEEA. With 6 bases clipped from V and 5 bases from J, the junction kept 6 bases outside the gene matches. This CDR3 has 13 residues. Per the original data handling: Estimation of nucleated cell counts was performed using reference gene primer amplification. Sequencing used immunoSEQ multiplex PCR; TCRdb keeps in-frame clones, though not all of them. V and J calls and clone size follow that table, whereas D and trimming were derived from the DNA. Of 150,000 to 160,000 clones detected, 75% to 90% appear once; the ten largest clones hold 15%. The TCR comes from a woman aged 40 to 50 with acute or convalescent COVID-19. What was sequenced was peripheral blood. V is TRBV11-3 and J is TRBJ1-1; 7 positions agree with TRBD1. CDR3 bases: TGTGCCAGCAGGTACACAGGGGTGACTGAAGCTTTCTTT. Protein: CASRYTGVTEAFF.